This T cell receptor (beta chain) was retrieved from a study of shared clonotypes between healthy human individuals. How the authors handled the data: Quality scores were absent from the junction-only immunoSEQ sequences, so filtering differed. Using immunoSEQ multiplex PCR, the repertoire was profiled, and TCRdb retains in-frame clones only, with some absent. That table supplies the V and J calls and clone size; D and trimming were determined from the DNA. The table lists about 2.3 million clones, about 90% of them singletons, with about 0.41% in the top ten. Per germline, CDR1 SGHNT and CDR2 YENEEA. CDR3 length: 14 amino acids. V lost 0 bases and J 7 bases, leaving 9 bases between the germline ends.

The clonotype was recovered from a man aged 18-30 years in good health. Some clones in this sample may be carry-over from other donors' samples. This chain joins TRBV11-3 and TRBJ2-2; D gene ambiguous. Sequencing was carried out using naive CD4+ T cells from PBMCs. Subset: CD45RA+ positively selected. CDR3 nucleotide sequence: TGTGCCAGCAGCTTAGAGGCTTACGGCGGGGAGCTGTTTTTT. As protein: CASSLEAYGGELFF.